Shown below are 17 T cell receptor beta chains from a single sample sequenced in a study of beta chain features in type 1 diabetes. Expressed TCRB transcripts were sequenced, since all the RNA that had been isolated was reverse transcribed. The repertoire was sequenced with immunoSEQ multiplex PCR; TCRdb's copy has only in-frame clones and lacks some. The table has under 400,000 clones, 13% to 15% seen once. The sample comprised central memory CD4+ T cells from blood. These receptors were taken from a man aged 25-45 years in good health.

This chain uses TRBV6-1 with TRBJ2-5; D is uncertain. Deletions cut 9 bases from V and 5 bases from J, with 13 bases between. The CDR3 covers 12 residues. Germline V gives CDR1 MNHNS, CDR2 SASEGT. The CDR3 bases are TGTGCCAGTGACGACGGGCGGGAGACCCAGTACTTC. Its translation: CASDDGRETQYF.

The V and J genes are TRBV7-9 and TRBJ2-2; 10 nucleotides match TRBD2. The CDR3 loop spans 15 amino acids. With V trimmed by 5 bases and J by 5 bases, 5 bases remained unmatched. Germline V gene data show CDR1 as SEHNR and CDR2 as FQNEAQ (reference sequence). The CDR3 reads CASSPSGSLTGELFF. DNA of the CDR3: TGTGCCAGCAGCCCTAGCGGGAGTCTGACCGGGGAGCTGTTTTTT. The full variable domain, its missing parts supplied by reference TRBV7-9 and TRBJ2-2, is DTGVSQNPRHKITKRGQNVTFRCDPISEHNRLYWYRQTLGQGPEFLTYFQNEAQLEKSRLLSDRFSAERPKGSFSTLEIQRTEQGDSAMYLCASSPSGSLTGELFFGEGSRLTVL.

This clone was counted only a few times. This sequence joins TRBV7-3 and TRBJ2-7, with D unclear. Trimming left V 3 bases short and J 9 bases short, with 9 bases between. Germline V gives CDR1 SGHTA, CDR2 FQGTGA. This CDR3 contains 11 residues. CDR3 nucleotide sequence: TGTGCCAGCAGCTTTGACTTGCGGCAGTACTTC. Amino acids: CASSFDLRQYF.

The chain couples TRBV5-4 to TRBJ2-2; 12 bases agree with TRBD1. J gave up 6 bases and V 2 bases, and 5 bases lay outside the gene matches. CDR3 length: 16 amino acids. CDR1 and CDR2 (germline): SGHNT, YYREEE (reference sequence). The CDR3 DNA reads as TGTGCCAGCAGCTTACCGGGACAGGGGGCGTCCGGGGAGCTGTTTTTT. As protein: CASSLPGQGASGELFF.

This rearrangement joins TRBV7-2 to TRBJ1-2; the match to TRBD1 covers 7 bases. Trimming cost V 5 bases and J 6 bases; bases outside gene matches: 6. The CDR3 sequence is 13 residues long. From germline, CDR1 is SGHTA and CDR2 FQGNSA. The CDR3 DNA sequence: TGTGCCAGCAGCCGAAGACAGGGAGATGGCTACACCTTC. It translates to CASSRRQGDGYTF.

The chain couples TRBV7-2 to TRBJ1-1, with D unresolved. Germline V gene lookup returns CDR1 SGHTA and CDR2 FQGNSA. The CDR3 totals 14 residues. With 5 bases removed from V and 3 bases from J, the gap between germline ends came to 13 bases. CDR3 in DNA: TGTGCCAGCAGCCCGATGGTAGGGTACACTGAAGCTTTCTTT. Its translation: CASSPMVGYTEAFF.

This clone has a count of ten or more. Written as DNA, the CDR3 is TGTGCCAGCAGCCCACAGACGACAGGGGGGAGCTATGGCTACACCTTC. Its translation is CASSPQTTGGSYGYTF. The V gene is TRBV4-2, the J gene TRBJ1-2; 9 positions match TRBD1. Trimming cost V 4 bases and J 4 bases; bases outside gene matches: 10. The length of the CDR3 is 16 residues. The germline V gene encodes CDR1 LGHNA and CDR2 YNFKEQ.

This clone has a handful of counts. The chain uses TRBV5-1 and TRBJ2-3, with 8 bases fitting TRBD1. The V and J ends lost 7 bases and 6 bases, in that order; junction bases with no gene match: 10. Germline CDR1 is SGHRS and CDR2 is YFSETQ. The CDR3 contains 14 residues. CDR3 sequence (DNA): TGCGCCAGCGGACAGGGCCTCAAAGGGGATACGCAGTATTTT. It encodes CASGQGLKGDTQYF.

At least ten counts were recorded for this clone. The rearrangement uses TRBV2 and TRBJ2-1, with D possibly matching TRBD2 (5 bases). Germline V gene lookup returns CDR1 SNHLY and CDR2 FYNNEI. This CDR3 spans 13 amino acids. V shed 6 bases and J shed 4 bases, with 10 bases lying between them. The CDR3 is CASSIRGYNEQFF. CDR3 nucleotides: TGTGCCAGCAGCATCCGGGGTTACAATGAGCAGTTCTTC.

The table lists this clone with a few counts. The CDR3 spells CASSYVGENQPQHF. The CDR3 nucleotides read TGTGCCAGCAGTTACGTTGGCGAGAATCAGCCCCAGCATTTT. The V call is TRBV27, the J call TRBJ1-5; D remains unclear. Germline V gene lookup returns CDR1 MNHEY and CDR2 SMNVEV (reference sequence). Trimming shortened V by 4 bases and J by 4 bases, and 11 bases separated the two germline ends. The CDR3 runs to 14 residues.

The V call is TRBV7-7, the J call TRBJ2-3; possible D gene TRBD2, 6 bases. CDR3 length: 14 residues. V lost 0 bases, J lost 5 bases, and 9 bases lay in between. Germline CDR1 reads SSHAT; CDR2 reads FNYEAQ (reference sequence). Here the CDR3 reads CASSLAGGEDTQYF. The CDR3 nucleotides are TGTGCCAGCAGCTTAGCGGGGGGAGAAGATACGCAGTATTTT.

This clone was observed a few times. CDR3 in DNA: TGTGCCAGCTCACCTTCAGGGGGCTTGCAGCCCCAGCATTTT. This gives the protein CASSPSGGLQPQHF. V and J are TRBV18 and TRBJ1-5; 8 bases agree with TRBD1. Germline CDR1 reads KGHSH; CDR2 reads LQKENI. The CDR3 runs 14 residues. The V gene end was trimmed by 3 bases and the J gene end by 7 bases; junction bases not matched to a gene: 5.

This chain links TRBV4-3 with TRBJ2-6; D is unclear. Per germline, CDR1 LGHNA and CDR2 YSLEER. The V end was cut by 0 bases, the J end by 0 bases, with 3 bases between. The CDR3 extends over 15 amino acids. As DNA, the CDR3 is TGCGCCAGCAGCCAAGAGGACTCTGGGGCCAACGTCCTGACTTTC. Its protein product is CASSQEDSGANVLTF.

This clone showed up just a few times. The genes are TRBV27 and TRBJ1-3; D is perhaps TRBD1 (6 bases). Germline V gene sequence: CDR1 MNHEY, CDR2 SMNVEV (reference sequence). V lost 2 bases to trimming and J lost 1 base, with 18 bases between them. The CDR3 runs 18 residues. The CDR3 region is CASSLLPSGTLSGNTIYF. CDR3 DNA sequence: TGTGCCAGCAGTTTACTCCCCTCGGGGACATTATCTGGAAACACCATATATTTT.

This clone was counted at least ten times. The rearrangement links TRBV4-3 to TRBJ2-6; D tentatively fits TRBD1 or TRBD2 (6 bases each). Germline CDR1 and CDR2: LGHNA and YSLEER. Trimming took 0 bases from V and 15 from J, leaving 12 bases between them. The CDR3 consists of 13 residues. This CDR3 reads CASSQEGGSSLTF. CDR3 DNA: TGCGCCAGCAGCCAAGAAGGGGGGTCGTCCCTGACTTTC.

This clone was seen more than once but under ten times. This chain links TRBV18 with TRBJ1-5; 7 bases are a match to TRBD1. J gave up 4 bases and V 4 bases, and 7 bases lay outside the gene matches. The germline gives CDR1 KGHSH, CDR2 LQKENI. The CDR3 is 15 amino acids. The CDR3 DNA reads TGTGCCAGCTCACTGGAGGGACAGAGAAATCAGCCCCAGCATTTT. It yields the protein CASSLEGQRNQPQHF.

This chain joins TRBV5-1 and TRBJ2-2; no firm D call. This CDR3 spans 14 amino acids. The V gene's germline CDR1 is SGHRS and CDR2 YFSETQ. Trimming left V 2 bases short and J 6 bases short, with 11 bases between. The CDR3 DNA is TGCGCCAGCAGCTTATATCCTCCTCCCGGGGAGCTGTTTTTT. Translation: CASSLYPPPGELFF.